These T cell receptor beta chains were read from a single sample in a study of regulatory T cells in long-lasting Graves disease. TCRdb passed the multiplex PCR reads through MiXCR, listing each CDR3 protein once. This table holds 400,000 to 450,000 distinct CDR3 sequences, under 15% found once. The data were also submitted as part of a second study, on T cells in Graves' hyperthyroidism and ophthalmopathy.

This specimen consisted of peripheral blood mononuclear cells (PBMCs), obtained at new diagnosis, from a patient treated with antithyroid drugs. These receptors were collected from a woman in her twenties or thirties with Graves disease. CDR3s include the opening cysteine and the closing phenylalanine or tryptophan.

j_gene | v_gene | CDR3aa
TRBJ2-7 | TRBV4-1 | CASSHLGGASYEQYF
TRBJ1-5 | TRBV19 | CASSSRVLNQPQHF
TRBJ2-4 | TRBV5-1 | CASSPPTGLAHNIQYF
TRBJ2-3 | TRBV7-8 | CASSPRPRDTQYF
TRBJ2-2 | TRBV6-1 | CASSILAGSTGELFF
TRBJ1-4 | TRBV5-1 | CASSFFQGAGEKLFF
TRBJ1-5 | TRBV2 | CASSEAQGGNQPQHF
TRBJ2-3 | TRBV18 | CASSPSRTSGSGDTQYF
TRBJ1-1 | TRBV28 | CASSPRLNTEAFF
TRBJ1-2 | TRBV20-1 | CSARGADTNYGYTF
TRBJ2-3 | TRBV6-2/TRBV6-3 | CASRRGADTQYF
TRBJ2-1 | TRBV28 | CASSVNEQFF
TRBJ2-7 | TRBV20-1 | CSASAGLAVSYEQYF
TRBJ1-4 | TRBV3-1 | CASSQDRDLGEKLFF
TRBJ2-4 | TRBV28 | CASTKWGAKNIQYF
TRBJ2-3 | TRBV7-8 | CASSSDCLDTQYF
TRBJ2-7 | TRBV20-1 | CSARDGLEQETAYEQYF
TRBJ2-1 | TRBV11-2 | CASSPEMAVTYNEQFF
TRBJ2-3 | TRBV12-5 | CASGLYVGAPDTQYF
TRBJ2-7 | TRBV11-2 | CASSSGLGNYEQYF
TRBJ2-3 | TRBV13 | CASSLRELRSTDTQYF
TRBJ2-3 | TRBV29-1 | CSVARTDTQYF
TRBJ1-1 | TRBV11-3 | CASSLLGGETEAFF
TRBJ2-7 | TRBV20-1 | CSAREFGQGNYEQYF
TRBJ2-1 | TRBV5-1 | CASSLAGTSGRADEQFF
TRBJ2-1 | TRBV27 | CASSLSKRLAGPYNEQFF
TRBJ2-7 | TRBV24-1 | CATSDGGPEYEQYF
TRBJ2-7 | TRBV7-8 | CASSLSRVSPYEQYF